Listed below are T cell receptor beta chains from one sample, sequenced in a study of cytomegalovirus exposure and HLA in healthy donors. Assay: immunoSEQ multiplex PCR; the TCRdb copy retains only in-frame clones and omits some. The table has under 130,000 clones, 70% seen once. Sequencing input: PBMCs. These receptors originate from a man between 40 and 49 years old in good health and CMV-seropositive. Both conserved end residues are part of each CDR3. The D gene is left open where the match is weak. Clone size is stated in some rows and not others, as once, few, many or a class when expanded.

cdr3_aa cdr3_nt cdr3_length clone_size j_call d_call v_call
CASSFLAGGDGELFF TGTGCCAGCAGCTTCCTAGCGGGAGGGGACGGGGAGCTGTTTTTT 15 few TRBJ2-2 TRBD2 TRBV7-9
CASQLGTGGGYTF TGTGCCAGCCAGTTGGGGACAGGGGGTGGCTACACCTTC 13 - TRBJ1-2 TRBD1 TRBV2
CASSLNTLDTDTQYF TGTGCCAGCAGCTTAAACACGCTAGACACAGATACGCAGTATTTT 15 - TRBJ2-3 - TRBV7-3
CASSPTIQGPQHF TGTGCCAGCAGCCCTACTATTCAGGGGCCCCAGCATTTT 13 - TRBJ1-5 - TRBV27
CAIRPTGAEINEQFF TGTGCCATCAGACCGACAGGGGCCGAAATCAATGAGCAGTTCTTC 15 - TRBJ2-1 TRBD1 TRBV10-3
CASSQDADFPRLNEQFF TGCGCCAGCAGCCAAGACGCCGACTTCCCGAGACTAAATGAGCAGTTCTTC 17 - TRBJ2-1 - TRBV4-3
CASSQGDRGSGYTF TGTGCCAGCAGCCAAGGGGACAGGGGGTCGGGCTACACCTTC 14 - TRBJ1-2 TRBD1 TRBV4-2
CASSPEEPETQYF TGTGCCAGCAGTCCCGAGGAGCCGGAGACCCAGTACTTC 13 - TRBJ2-5 - TRBV6-6
CATGAGPYEQYF TGTGCCACCGGGGCGGGACCCTACGAGCAGTACTTC 12 - TRBJ2-7 - TRBV28
CASSLYPGNTEAFF TGTGCCAGCAGCTTATATCCGGGGAACACTGAAGCTTTCTTT 14 - TRBJ1-1 - TRBV7-9
CASSWGQPNQPQHF TGTGCCAGTAGTTGGGGACAGCCTAATCAGCCCCAGCATTTT 14 - TRBJ1-5 TRBD1 TRBV19
CASQRGTGPTGELFF TGTGCCAGCCAGCGGGGGACAGGGCCCACCGGGGAGCTGTTTTTT 15 few TRBJ2-2 - TRBV2
CASSGDSYNEQFF TGCGCCAGCAGCGGAGACTCCTACAATGAGCAGTTCTTC 13 - TRBJ2-1 - TRBV5-1
CASSFGSSEQYF TGTGCCAGCAGTTTTGGGAGTAGCGAGCAGTACTTC 12 - TRBJ2-7 - TRBV28
CASSMTGEETQYF TGTGCCAGCAGCATGACAGGGGAAGAGACCCAGTACTTC 13 - TRBJ2-5 TRBD1 TRBV7-3
CASSYLAGNEQFF TGTGCCAGCAGTTACCTTGCGGGGAATGAGCAGTTCTTC 13 - TRBJ2-1 - TRBV6-5
CASSQTDRGETQYF TGCGCCAGCAGCCAAACGGACAGGGGGGAGACCCAGTACTTC 14 - TRBJ2-5 TRBD1 TRBV4-1
CASSLGSGTGVYEQYF TGTGCCAGCAGCTTGGGTTCCGGGACAGGGGTCTACGAGCAGTACTTC 16 - TRBJ2-7 TRBD1 TRBV5-4
CASRSGQGADTGELFF TGTGCCAGCAGATCTGGACAGGGGGCTGACACCGGGGAGCTGTTTTTT 16 - TRBJ2-2 TRBD1 TRBV28
CASSSPTGVNTGELFF TGTGCCAGCAGTTCCCCGACAGGAGTCAACACCGGGGAGCTGTTTTTT 16 - TRBJ2-2 - TRBV6-6
CASSLGPFSGGNNEQFF TGTGCCAGCAGCTTAGGCCCCTTCAGCGGGGGGAACAATGAGCAGTTCTTC 17 - TRBJ2-1 TRBD2 TRBV7-8
CASSYSNREFGGYTF TGTGCCAGCAGTTACTCTAACAGGGAGTTTGGTGGCTACACCTTC 15 - TRBJ1-2 - TRBV6-5
CASSEPGGSNQPQHF TGCGCCAGCAGTGAGCCAGGGGGTAGCAATCAGCCCCAGCATTTT 15 - TRBJ1-5 TRBD1 TRBV10-2
CASSQSPSSGTNTGELFF TGTGCCAGCAGCCAATCGCCCTCTAGCGGGACGAACACCGGGGAGCTGTTTTTT 18 - TRBJ2-2 TRBD2 TRBV4-2
CASDRGRGETQYF TGTGCCAGTGACAGGGGGCGGGGAGAGACCCAGTACTTC 13 - TRBJ2-5 TRBD1 TRBV2
CASSRGGDSTDTQYF TGCGCCAGCAGCCGAGGCGGGGATAGCACAGATACGCAGTATTTT 15 - TRBJ2-3 - TRBV5-1
CASSHSGTGNNEQFF TGTGCCAGCTCACACTCCGGGACAGGGAATAATGAGCAGTTCTTC 15 - TRBJ2-1 TRBD1 TRBV18
CASSYPSAGTSYNEQFF TGTGCCAGCAGCTATCCCTCAGCGGGGACATCCTACAATGAGCAGTTCTTC 17 - TRBJ2-1 - TRBV7-8
CASSWLATADSNQPQHF TGTGCCAGCAGCTGGCTAGCGACAGCTGATAGCAATCAGCCCCAGCATTTT 17 - TRBJ1-5 - TRBV5-8
CASSSPGGWTSGELFF TGTGCCAGCAGTTCCCCGGGGGGTTGGACATCCGGGGAGCTGTTTTTT 16 - TRBJ2-2 TRBD2 TRBV28
CASSLGGLAGVETQYF TGTGCCAGCAGCTTAGGGGGACTAGCGGGAGTGGAGACCCAGTACTTC 16 - TRBJ2-5 TRBD2 TRBV7-9
CAWEKGYNQPQHF TGTGCCTGGGAGAAGGGGTACAATCAGCCCCAGCATTTT 13 - TRBJ1-5 - TRBV30
CASSLQGDTEAFF TGTGCCAGCAGCTTACAGGGTGACACTGAAGCTTTCTTT 13 - TRBJ1-1 - TRBV7-2
CASSRRQSSTDTQYF TGTGCCAGCAGCCGTAGACAGAGTAGCACAGATACGCAGTATTTT 15 - TRBJ2-3 - TRBV11-2
CASSLGGVGGGSGYTF TGTGCCAGCAGCTTAGGGGGGGTTGGAGGGGGCTCTGGCTACACCTTC 16 few TRBJ1-2 TRBD1 TRBV7-8
CASSGSGTSTDTQYF TGTGCCAGCAGCGGTAGCGGAACTAGCACAGATACGCAGTATTTT 15 - TRBJ2-3 - TRBV7-9
CASRVLAEPYYEQYF TGTGCCAGCAGGGTTTTAGCGGAGCCCTACTACGAGCAGTACTTC 15 once TRBJ2-7 - TRBV27
CASSSSGYSSSYNEQFF TGTGCCAGCAGCTCATCAGGGTATTCTAGCTCCTACAATGAGCAGTTCTTC 17 - TRBJ2-1 - TRBV7-9
CASRPHSNQPQHF TGTGCCAGCAGACCACATAGCAATCAGCCCCAGCATTTT 13 - TRBJ1-5 - TRBV6-5